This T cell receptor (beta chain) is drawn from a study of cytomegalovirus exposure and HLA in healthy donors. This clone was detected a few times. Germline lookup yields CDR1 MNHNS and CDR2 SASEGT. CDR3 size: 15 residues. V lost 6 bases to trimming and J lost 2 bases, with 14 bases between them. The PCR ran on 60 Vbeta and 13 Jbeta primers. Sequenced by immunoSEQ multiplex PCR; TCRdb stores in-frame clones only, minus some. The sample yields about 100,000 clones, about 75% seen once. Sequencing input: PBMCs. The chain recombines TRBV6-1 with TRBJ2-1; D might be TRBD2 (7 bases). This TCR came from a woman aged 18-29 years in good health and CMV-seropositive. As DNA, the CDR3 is TGTGCCAGCAGCGCCATAGGGGGGGCCTACAATGAGCAGTTCTTC. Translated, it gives CASSAIGGAYNEQFF.